This T cell receptor beta chain was identified in a study of T cells after posttransplantation cyclophosphamide. Clones were sequenced by immunoSEQ multiplex PCR, and TCRdb holds only the in-frame ones, with some missing. The table has 35,000 to 50,000 clones, 90% seen once. Regarding the study as a whole: Tissue-infiltrating T cells from skin or gut overlapped little with blood T cells. Donor CD8+ memory clones often dominated recipient blood repertoires at later times.

Germline trimming cut 7 bases from V and 5 bases from J; bases unmatched to any gene: 12. Germline CDR1 SNHLY, CDR2 FYNNEI. The CDR3 has 16 amino acids. To note about this clone: The target antigen is unknown.

Busulfan-fludarabine conditioning, marrow transplant, and cyclophosphamide on days +3 and +4 were administered. V is TRBV2 and J is TRBJ2-3; 10 nucleotides align to TRBD1. This receptor was taken from a male patient between 60 and 69 years old who received an allogeneic stem cell transplant from a related donor and was CMV-positive. Some T cells may be graft donor cells. Sequenced here: PBMCs, sampled around 67 days after allogeneic stem cell transplant with posttransplant cyclophosphamide. The CDR3 nucleotides read TGTGCCAGCACCCAAGGAGGGACAGGGGTATTAGATACGCAGTATTTT. Its translation is CASTQGGTGVLDTQYF.